The entry below describes one T cell receptor beta chain. Cohorts were determined from participant-reported clinical history. The entry originates in a study of blood T cell repertoires in COVID-19. On the study more broadly: In each case, the material was cDNA or gDNA derived from T cells, B-cell-depleted T cells, or PBMCs.

Profiling relied on immunoSEQ multiplex PCR, and the TCRdb table lists in-frame clones only, not all of them. The sample lists about 190,000 clones, less than 85% occurring once. The clonotype originates from a woman aged 60-75 years with acute COVID-19. Sequencing was performed on PBMCs or T cells enriched from blood (not recorded which).

CDR3 loop: CASSLGAEGNIQYF. CDR3 DNA: TGTGCCAGCAGCTTGGGGGCCGAGGGAAACATTCAGTACTTC. The chain joins TRBV5-8 to TRBJ2-4; D is perhaps TRBD2 (5 bases). V shed 0 bases and J shed 6 bases, with 10 bases lying between them. This CDR3 is 14 amino acids long. Germline V gene data show CDR1 as SGHTS and CDR2 as YDEGEE.